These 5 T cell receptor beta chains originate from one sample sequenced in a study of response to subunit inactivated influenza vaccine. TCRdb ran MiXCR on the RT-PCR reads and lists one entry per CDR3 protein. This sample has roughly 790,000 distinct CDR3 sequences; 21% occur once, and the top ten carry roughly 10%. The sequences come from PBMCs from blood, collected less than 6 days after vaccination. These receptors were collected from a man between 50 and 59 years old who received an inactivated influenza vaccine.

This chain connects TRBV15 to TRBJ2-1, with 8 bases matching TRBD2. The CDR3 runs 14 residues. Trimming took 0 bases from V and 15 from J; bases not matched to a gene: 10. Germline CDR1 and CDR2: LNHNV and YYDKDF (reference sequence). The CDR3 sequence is CATSRDLAGTSPFF. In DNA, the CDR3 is TGTGCCACCAGCAGAGATTTGGCCGGGACTAGTCCGTTCTTC.

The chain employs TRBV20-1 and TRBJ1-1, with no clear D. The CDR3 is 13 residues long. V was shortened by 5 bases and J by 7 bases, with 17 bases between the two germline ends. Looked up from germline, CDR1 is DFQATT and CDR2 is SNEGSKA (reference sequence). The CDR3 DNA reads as TGCAGTGCTGGAGGAGACTTGAACGTTGAAGCTTTCTTT. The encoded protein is CSAGGDLNVEAFF.

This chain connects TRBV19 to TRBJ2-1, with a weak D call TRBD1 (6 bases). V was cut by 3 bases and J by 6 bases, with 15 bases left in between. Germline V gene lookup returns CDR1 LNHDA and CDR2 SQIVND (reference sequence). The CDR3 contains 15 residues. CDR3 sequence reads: CASSILGGRVNEQFF. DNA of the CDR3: TGTGCCAGTAGTATCTTAGGGGGTAGGGTCAATGAGCAGTTCTTC.

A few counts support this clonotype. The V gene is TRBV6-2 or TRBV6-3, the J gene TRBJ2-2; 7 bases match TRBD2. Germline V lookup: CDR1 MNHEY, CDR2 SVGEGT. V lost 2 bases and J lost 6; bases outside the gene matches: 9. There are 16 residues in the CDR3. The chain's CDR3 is CASSYGRAGQPGELFF. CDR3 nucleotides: TGTGCCAGCAGTTACGGGAGGGCAGGGCAACCCGGGGAGCTGTTTTTT.

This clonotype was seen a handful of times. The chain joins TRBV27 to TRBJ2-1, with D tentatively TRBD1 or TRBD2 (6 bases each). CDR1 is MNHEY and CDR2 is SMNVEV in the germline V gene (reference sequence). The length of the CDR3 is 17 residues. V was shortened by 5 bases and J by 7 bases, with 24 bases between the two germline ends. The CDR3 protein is CASSPRFGGQSGNEQFF. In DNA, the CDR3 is TGTGCCAGCAGTCCCCGTTTCGGGGGCCAATCGGGGAATGAGCAGTTCTTC.